This T cell receptor (beta chain) emerged from a study of Ad26.COV2.S vaccination and SARS-CoV-2 variants. The sample's treatment: 15 to 20 received Ad26.COV2.S at low or high dose, single or two shots; roughly five received placebo; per-sample allocation not given. Samples analyzed were those drawn on day 63 after the first vaccine or placebo injection. V gave up 3 bases and J gave up 4 bases, with 13 bases separating them. CDR1 is SGHTA and CDR2 is FQGNSA in the germline V gene. The CDR3 runs to 15 residues. Sequencing used immunoSEQ multiplex PCR; TCRdb keeps in-frame clones, though not all of them. The table shows about 680,000 clones, with about 89% occurring only once.

The TCR was taken from a person between 18 and 60 years old who received the Ad26.COV2.S COVID-19 vaccine or a placebo. The chain is built from TRBV7-2 and TRBJ1-5; the D is unclear. Sample: peripheral blood, taken in a trial of Ad26.COV2.S vaccine versus placebo. In nucleotides, the CDR3 is TGTGCCAGCAGCTTGTCGGGAGGGCTGAATCAGCCCCAGCATTTT. This codes for CASSLSGGLNQPQHF. Full variable domain (remainder filled in from reference TRBV7-2 and TRBJ1-5): GAGVSQSPSNKVTEKGKDVELRCDPISGHTALYWYRQSLGQGLEFLIYFQGNSAPDKSGLPSDRFSAERTGGSVSTLTIQRTQQEDSAVYLCASSLSGGLNQPQHFGDGTRLSIL.